What follows describes a single T cell receptor (beta chain). The CDR3 sequence is 14 residues long. Trimming cost V 5 bases and J 4 bases, with 14 bases left between them. The germline V gene has CDR1 MNHEY and CDR2 SMNVEV (reference sequence). This entry is derived from a study of shared clonotypes between healthy human individuals. The protocol was immunoSEQ multiplex PCR, while the TCRdb copy is restricted to in-frame clones and leaves out a portion. Of hundreds of thousands of clones in the sample, under 80% were seen once. The receptor was derived from a woman aged 25 to 39 in good health. The chain recombines TRBV27 with TRBJ1-2, with D unclear. Sequencing was carried out using memory CD4+ T cells sorted from blood. As to subset: CD45RA-negative fraction. CDR3 sequence: CASSEDGSPYGYTF. As DNA, the CDR3 is TGTGCCAGCAGTGAGGACGGGAGCCCCTATGGCTACACCTTC.